The entry that follows covers one T cell receptor beta chain sequence. What it binds is unknown. One junction end does not reproduce the germline sequence, and a read error may be involved. Prior to thyroid surgery, none of the patients had received any treatment. Authors' methods: CDR3 was compared across clinicopathological groups, and the resulting differences were used to build a distant-metastasis classifier for papillary thyroid cancer. TCRdb ran MiXCR on the PCR reads. V and J calls and clone size were set by TCRdb, not the authors. In the table there are over 20,000 clones, more than 25% of which are singletons. These data originate in a study of metastatic and nonmetastatic thyroid tumors. On the study more broadly: Blood and tumor or nodule tissue repertoires from malignant and benign thyroid patients were compared. Study results and caveats: Reportedly, malignant thyroid tumors had significantly higher TCR beta diversity than benign nodules, in blood and tumor.

Germline values: CDR1 SGHNT, CDR2 YENEEA. The CDR3 runs to 15 residues. This sequence was found in a male donor with papillary thyroid cancer or a benign thyroid nodule (not recorded which). Some clones in this sample may be carry-over from other donors' samples. The chain recombines TRBV11-3 with TRBJ2-3; possibly TRBD1 or TRBD2 for D (5 bases each). Source material: blood. CDR3 amino acids: CASISGTRMADTHYF. DNA of the CDR3: TGTGCCAGCATCTCCGGGACCCGCATGGCGGATACGCATTATTTT.